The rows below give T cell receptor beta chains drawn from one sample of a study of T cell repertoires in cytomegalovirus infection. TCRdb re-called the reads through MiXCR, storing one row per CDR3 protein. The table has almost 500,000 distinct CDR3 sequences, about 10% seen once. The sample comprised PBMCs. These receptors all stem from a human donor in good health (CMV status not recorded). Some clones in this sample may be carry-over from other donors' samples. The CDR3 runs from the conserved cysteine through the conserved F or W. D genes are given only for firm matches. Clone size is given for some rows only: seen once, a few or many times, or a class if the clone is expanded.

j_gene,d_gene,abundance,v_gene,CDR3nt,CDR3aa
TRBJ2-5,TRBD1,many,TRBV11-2,TGTGCCAGCAGCTTAGCTCGCGGACAGGGGTGGTACTTAGAAGAGACCCAGTACTTC,CASSLARGQGWYLEETQYF
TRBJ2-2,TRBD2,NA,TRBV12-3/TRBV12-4,TGTGCCAGCAGTTGGGGGGGTTCGAACACCGGGGAGCTGTTTTTT,CASSWGGSNTGELFF
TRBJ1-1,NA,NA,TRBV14,TGTGCCAGCAGCCAAGCAATCATGTGGGACACTGAAGCTTTCTTT,CASSQAIMWDTEAFF
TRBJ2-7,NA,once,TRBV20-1,TGCAGTGCTAGAGATAATGCAGGCTCCTACGAGCAGTACTTC,CSARDNAGSYEQYF
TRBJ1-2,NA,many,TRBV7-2,TGTGCCAGCAGCTTAGACTTTTCAAGACGGGGTAACTATGGCTACACCTTC,CASSLDFSRRGNYGYTF
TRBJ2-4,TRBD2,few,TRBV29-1,TGCAGCGTTGAGCTAGCGGGGGACATTCAGTACTTC,CSVELAGDIQYF
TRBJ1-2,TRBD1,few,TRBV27,TGTGCCAGCAGTTCCGACAGGGTAGGGATCTATGGCTACACCTTC,CASSSDRVGIYGYTF
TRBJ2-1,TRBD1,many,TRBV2,TGTGCCAGCAGTGCTAAGGACAGGGTGTACAATGAGCAGTTCTTC,CASSAKDRVYNEQFF
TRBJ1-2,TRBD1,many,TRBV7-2,TGTGCCAGCAGCGGGTTCGTCTTCTGGTCACAGGGGGGCTACACCTTC,CASSGFVFWSQGGYTF
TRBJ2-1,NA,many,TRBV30,TGTGCCTGGAGTGTCGTATACGGGAGAAATGAGCAGTTCTTC,CAWSVVYGRNEQFF
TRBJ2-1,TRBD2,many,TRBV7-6,TGTGCCAGCAGCTCAAGAGCGGGAGGGTTAGTAGAGCAGTTCTTC,CASSSRAGGLVEQFF
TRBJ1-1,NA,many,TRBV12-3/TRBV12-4,TGTGCCAGCATGATAATGAACACTGAAGCTTTCTTT,CASMIMNTEAFF
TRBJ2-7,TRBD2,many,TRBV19,TGTGCCAGTAGTCCCAGCGGGAGTAAGGGCGAGCAGTACTTC,CASSPSGSKGEQYF
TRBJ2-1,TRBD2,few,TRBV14,TGTGCCAGCAGCCAAGTGCTAGCGGGAGGGCCGTGGAATGAGCAGTTCTTC,CASSQVLAGGPWNEQFF
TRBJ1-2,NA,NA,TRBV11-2,TGTGCCAGCAGCTTAGAACAGGCGCGCTGGGGCGGCTACACCTTC,CASSLEQARWGGYTF
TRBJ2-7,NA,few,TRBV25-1,TGTGCCAGCAGGCCCGAGGGCAGAAAATACGAGCAGTACTTC,CASRPEGRKYEQYF
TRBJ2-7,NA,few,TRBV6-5,TGTGCCAGCAGTTACAGAGTCGGGTACGAGCAGTACTTC,CASSYRVGYEQYF
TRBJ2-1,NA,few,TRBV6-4,TGTGCCAGCAGTGTAGTGGGAGGCAAGAACAATGAGCAGTTCTTC,CASSVVGGKNNEQFF
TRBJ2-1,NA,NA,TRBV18,TGTGCCAGCTCGACGGGCAGCGACAATGAGCAGTTCTTC,CASSTGSDNEQFF
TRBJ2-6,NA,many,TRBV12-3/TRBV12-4,TGTGCCAGCAGTTTGTCCCAGATCTCTGGGGCCAACGTCCTGACTTTC,CASSLSQISGANVLTF
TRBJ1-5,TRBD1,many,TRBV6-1,TGTGCCAGCAGTCGTCTGACAGGGAGGGGGAATCAGCCCCAGCATTTT,CASSRLTGRGNQPQHF
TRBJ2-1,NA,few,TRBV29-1,TGCAGCGTTGGGATCTCGCACAATGAGCAGTTCTTC,CSVGISHNEQFF
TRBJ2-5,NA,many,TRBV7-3,TGTGCCAGCAGCGAAACCCCTCCCGAGACCCAGTACTTC,CASSETPPETQYF
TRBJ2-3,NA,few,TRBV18,TGTGCCAGCTCGGCCGGCGGTAGCGGCGCTAGCACAGATACGCAGTATTTT,CASSAGGSGASTDTQYF
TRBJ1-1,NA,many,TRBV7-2,TGTGCCAGCAGCTTAGTGTCCGGGGGCACTGAAGCTTTCTTT,CASSLVSGGTEAFF
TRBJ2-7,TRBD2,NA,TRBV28,TGTGCCAGCAGTTTTCTAGCGGGAGCTGACTACGAGCAGTACTTC,CASSFLAGADYEQYF
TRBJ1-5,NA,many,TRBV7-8,TGTGCCAGCAGCTTAGCGGCCAATTCCTTCAATCAGCCCCAGCATTTT,CASSLAANSFNQPQHF
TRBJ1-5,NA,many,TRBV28,TGTGCCAGCTCTGTGAGGGGTCCCCAGCCCCAGCATTTT,CASSVRGPQPQHF
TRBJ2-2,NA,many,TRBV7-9,TGTGCCAGCAGCTTAGAAAGGGAGGTGAACACCGGGGAGCTGTTTTTT,CASSLEREVNTGELFF
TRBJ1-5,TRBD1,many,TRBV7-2,TGTGCCAGCAGCCCCGACAGGGGGAGCACCCAGCATTTT,CASSPDRGSTQHF
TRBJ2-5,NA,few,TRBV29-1,TGCAGCATTACATACACCCTTTTACAAGAGACCCAGTACTTC,CSITYTLLQETQYF
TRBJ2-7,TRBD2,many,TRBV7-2,TGTGCCAGCAGCTTGAGCGGGACTTCCTACGAGCAGTACTTC,CASSLSGTSYEQYF
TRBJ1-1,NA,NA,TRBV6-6,TGTGCCCTCGCATATGGCACCAACACTGAAGCTTTCTTT,CALAYGTNTEAFF
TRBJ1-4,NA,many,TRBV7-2,TGTGCCAGCAGCCGTCTTTCGGGACGAAGTAATGAAAAACTGTTTTTT,CASSRLSGRSNEKLFF
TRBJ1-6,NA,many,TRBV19,TGTGCCTCAAGAGGAGGGGAGGGTTCACCCCTCCACTTT,CASRGGEGSPLHF
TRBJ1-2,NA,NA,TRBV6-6,TGTGCCAGCTTAGGGCAGGGGTCGCGGGACTATGGCTACACCTTC,CASLGQGSRDYGYTF
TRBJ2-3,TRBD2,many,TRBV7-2,TGTGCCAGCAGCCCTTCCCCTCTAGCGGGAGCAGATACGCAGTATTTT,CASSPSPLAGADTQYF
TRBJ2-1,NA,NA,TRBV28,TGTGCCAGCAGTTTAACAGGGAAGGAGCAGTTCTTC,CASSLTGKEQFF
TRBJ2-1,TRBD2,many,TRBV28,TGTGCCAGCAGCCTACTAGCGGGCTTCCATGAGCAGTTCTTC,CASSLLAGFHEQFF
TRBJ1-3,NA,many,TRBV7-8,TGTGCCAGCAGCATGGCGGGTGGGGGGTCCGGAAACACCATATATTTT,CASSMAGGGSGNTIYF
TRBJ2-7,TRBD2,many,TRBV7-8,TGTGCCAGCAGCTTAGTGGCTAGCGGGGAGCAGTACTTC,CASSLVASGEQYF
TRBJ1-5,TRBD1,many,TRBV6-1,TGTGCCAGCAGAACGGGACAGTCTGGCAATCAGCCCCAGCATTTT,CASRTGQSGNQPQHF
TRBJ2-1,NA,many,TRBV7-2,TGTGCCAGCAGCGTAGCCTCGACTAGACTGTCCAATGAGCAGTTCTTC,CASSVASTRLSNEQFF
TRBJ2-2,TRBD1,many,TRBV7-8,TGTGCCAGCAGCTCATTCCGGGACAGAGATAACACCGGGGAGCTGTTTTTT,CASSSFRDRDNTGELFF
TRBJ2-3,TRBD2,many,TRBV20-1,TGCAGTGCTGGACTAGCGGGAAGGACAGATACGCAGTATTTT,CSAGLAGRTDTQYF
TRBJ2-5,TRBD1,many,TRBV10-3,TGTGCCATCAGTGAGGCACAGGGGGGTAGGGAGACCCAGTACTTC,CAISEAQGGRETQYF
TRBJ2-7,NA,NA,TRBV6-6,TGTGCCAGCAGTCCTGGGACAGCCGGGGGCGAGCAGTACTTC,CASSPGTAGGEQYF
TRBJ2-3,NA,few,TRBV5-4,TGTGCCAGCAGCGAAATAGCGGAGATCGCAGATACGCAGTATTTT,CASSEIAEIADTQYF
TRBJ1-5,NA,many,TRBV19,TGTGCCAGTAGTATAGTGGGGGATCAGCCCCAGCATTTT,CASSIVGDQPQHF
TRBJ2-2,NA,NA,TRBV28,TGTGCCAGGAGGCTCCCGGGACCCAACACCGGGGAGCTGTTTTTT,CARRLPGPNTGELFF
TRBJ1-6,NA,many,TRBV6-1,TGTGCCAGCAGTGACGAGGCAGGGAGGCGCTCACCCCTCCACTTT,CASSDEAGRRSPLHF
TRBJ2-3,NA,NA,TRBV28,TGTGCCAGCAGTTCCTTTTCGGGAGATTCACCCGATACGCAGTATTTT,CASSSFSGDSPDTQYF
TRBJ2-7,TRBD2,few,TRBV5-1,TGCGCCAGCAGCGTAATAGCGGGAGGGCCCTACGAGCAGTACTTC,CASSVIAGGPYEQYF